These T cell receptor beta chains were read from a single sample in a study of vaccination and CD4 T cells after COVID-19. No cognate antigen is known for these TCRs. A single record per CDR3 protein comes from TCRdb applying MiXCR to the PCR reads. The sample has tens of thousands of distinct CDR3 sequences, roughly 49% seen once. The sample taken for sequencing was CD4+ T cells from blood, cultured in vitro. The receptors stem from a human donor who had recovered from COVID-19. CDR3s include the opening cysteine and the closing phenylalanine or tryptophan. D genes are given only for firm matches. A clone size is listed for some rows: how often the clone was seen (once, few, many), or a class if it is expanded.

d_gene	v_gene	abundance	j_gene	CDR3nt	CDR3aa
-	TRBV10-3	once	TRBJ2-1	TGTGCCATCAGTGAGTCTAATAAAAGGTACAATGAGCAGTTCTTC	CAISESNKRYNEQFF
-	TRBV10-3	-	TRBJ2-5	TGTGCCGGTAGCACAGGGACTCAAGAGACCCAGTACTTC	CAGSTGTQETQYF
-	TRBV4-1	-	TRBJ1-2	TGCGCCAGCAGCCATCCCCTCAGGCAGACAACTAACTATGGCTACACCTTC	CASSHPLRQTTNYGYTF
-	TRBV2	-	TRBJ1-2	TGTGCCAGCAGTGTGGGTCAGGAAGGTGGCTACACCTTC	CASSVGQEGGYTF
-	TRBV30	-	TRBJ1-5	TGTGCCTGGAGTGGCCGGGACCGCCTCGTTCGTAACAATCAGCCCCAGCATTTT	CAWSGRDRLVRNNQPQHF
-	TRBV6-1	-	TRBJ2-1	TGTGCCAGCAGCCGCCTCGGGGCCGATTACAATGAGCAGTTCTTC	CASSRLGADYNEQFF
-	TRBV20-1	few	TRBJ1-1	TGCAGTGCTAGAAAGCCCCTTGCGGGTTACACTGAAGCTTTCTTT	CSARKPLAGYTEAFF
-	TRBV20-1	-	TRBJ2-2	TGCAGTGCTGAGCGATCCACCGGGGAGCTGTTTTTT	CSAERSTGELFF
TRBD2	TRBV5-4	-	TRBJ2-7	TGTGCCAGCAGCTTGGCTGGCGGGGGGGCCTACGAGCAGTACTTC	CASSLAGGGAYEQYF
TRBD2	TRBV7-9	-	TRBJ2-3	TGTGCCAGCACCTCTATAGCGGGCCGCACAGATACGCAGTATTTT	CASTSIAGRTDTQYF
-	TRBV11-2	-	TRBJ1-6	TGTGCCAGCAGCTTAGTCGGAGGTGGGGGCTCACCCCTCCACTTT	CASSLVGGGGSPLHF
TRBD2	TRBV15	-	TRBJ2-3	TGTGCCACCAGCAGAGGAACTAGCGGGAACACAGATACGCAGTATTTT	CATSRGTSGNTDTQYF
-	TRBV5-4	few	TRBJ2-3	TGTGCCAGCAATATAGACGGGGATCCCCTCGGCACAGATACGCAGTATTTT	CASNIDGDPLGTDTQYF
-	TRBV28	-	TRBJ1-2	TGTGCCAGCAGTTCTCAGGGTGGGGGCTACACCTTC	CASSSQGGGYTF
TRBD1	TRBV20-1	few	TRBJ1-1	TGCAGTGCTTACGAGGGGGCGGGAATGAACACTGAAGCTTTCTTT	CSAYEGAGMNTEAFF
-	TRBV7-9	-	TRBJ2-6	TGTGCCAGCAGCCTGGACGGAAGCTCTGGGGCCAACGTCCTGACTTTC	CASSLDGSSGANVLTF
TRBD1	TRBV5-1	few	TRBJ2-7	TGCGCCAGCAGCGTACAGGGGATATCCTCCTACGAGCAGTACTTC	CASSVQGISSYEQYF
-	TRBV19	few	TRBJ1-5	TGTGCCAGTAAAGGCAGAGATAGCAATCAGCCCCAGCATTTT	CASKGRDSNQPQHF
-	TRBV18	-	TRBJ2-7	TGTGCCAGCTCACCAACCCAGGGTTCTGGCGAGCAGTACTTC	CASSPTQGSGEQYF
-	TRBV6-1	few	TRBJ1-1	TGTGCCAGCAGGGCCCGGTGGGAAGTGAACACTGAAGCTTTCTTT	CASRARWEVNTEAFF
-	TRBV7-9	once	TRBJ2-7	TGTGCCAGCAGCTTAATAGTGAGGCCGTACGAGCAGTACTTC	CASSLIVRPYEQYF
-	TRBV20-1	-	TRBJ2-3	TGCAGTGCTAGGGGGGGCGGGGATACGCAGTATTTT	CSARGGGDTQYF
-	TRBV7-3	-	TRBJ2-5	TGTGCCAGCAGCTTAACGGGGAAACAACAAGAGACCCAGTACTTC	CASSLTGKQQETQYF
TRBD1	TRBV7-2	-	TRBJ1-2	TGTGCCAGCAGCTTAGGGGGACAGGACTATGGCTACACCTTC	CASSLGGQDYGYTF
-	TRBV7-2	few	TRBJ1-6	TGTGCCAGCAGCCCGACAGGACCCTTTTCACCCCTCCACTTT	CASSPTGPFSPLHF
TRBD1	TRBV19	once	TRBJ2-4	TGTGCCAGTAGGATGGCTGGGACAGGGGTCCAAATGGGCAAAAACATTCAGTACTTC	CASRMAGTGVQMGKNIQYF
TRBD1	TRBV12-3/TRBV12-4	-	TRBJ1-6	TGTGCCAGCAGTCGACAGGGGAGTAATTCACCCCTCCACTTT	CASSRQGSNSPLHF